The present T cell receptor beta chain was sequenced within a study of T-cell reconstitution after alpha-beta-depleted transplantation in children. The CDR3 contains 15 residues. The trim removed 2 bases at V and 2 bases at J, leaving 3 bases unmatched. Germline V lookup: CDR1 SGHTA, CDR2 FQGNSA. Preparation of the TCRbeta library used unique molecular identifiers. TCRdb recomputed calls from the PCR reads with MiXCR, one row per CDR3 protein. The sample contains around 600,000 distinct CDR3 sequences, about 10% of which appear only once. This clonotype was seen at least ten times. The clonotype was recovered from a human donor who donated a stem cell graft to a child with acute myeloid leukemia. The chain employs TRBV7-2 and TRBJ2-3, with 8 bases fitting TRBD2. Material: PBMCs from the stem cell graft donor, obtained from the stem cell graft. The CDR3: CASSLTSGFTDTQYF. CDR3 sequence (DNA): TGTGCCAGCAGCTTAACTAGCGGCTTCACAGATACGCAGTATTTT.